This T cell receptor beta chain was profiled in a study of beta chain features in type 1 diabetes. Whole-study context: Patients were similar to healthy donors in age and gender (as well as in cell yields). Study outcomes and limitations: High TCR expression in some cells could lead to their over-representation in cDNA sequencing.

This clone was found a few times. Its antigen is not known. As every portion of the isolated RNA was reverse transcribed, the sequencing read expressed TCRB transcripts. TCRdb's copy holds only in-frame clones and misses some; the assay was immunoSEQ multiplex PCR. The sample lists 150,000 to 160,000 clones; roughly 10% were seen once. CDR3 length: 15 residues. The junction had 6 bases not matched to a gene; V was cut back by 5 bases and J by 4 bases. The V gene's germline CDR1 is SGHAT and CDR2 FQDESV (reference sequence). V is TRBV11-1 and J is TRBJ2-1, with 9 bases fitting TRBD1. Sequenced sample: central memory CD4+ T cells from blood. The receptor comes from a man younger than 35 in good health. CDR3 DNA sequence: TGTGCCAGCAGCAGGGACAGGGCGCTGTACAATGAGCAGTTCTTC. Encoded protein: CASSRDRALYNEQFF.